The clone carrying this TCR beta chain was seen only a few times. Measured with immunoSEQ multiplex PCR; TCRdb has only the in-frame clones, and not every one. Among about 65,000 clones listed, 80% to 90% were seen once. This sample is drawn from a study of blood T cell repertoires in COVID-19. CDR1 is MNHNS and CDR2 is SASEGT in the germline V gene. The CDR3 runs to 16 residues. The junction had 13 bases not matched to a gene; V was cut back by 4 bases and J by 8 bases. This rearrangement joins TRBV6-1 to TRBJ1-4, with 7 bases aligning to TRBD1. The sequence came from a man at least 80 years old with acute or convalescent COVID-19. The sequenced sample was peripheral blood. The CDR3 DNA sequence: TGTGCCAGCAGTGCTTTAACAGGGGCAGCGCACGAAAAACTGTTTTTT. This translates into CASSALTGAAHEKLFF.